This T cell receptor (beta chain) was retrieved from a study of blood T cell repertoires in COVID-19. Study-wide context: The United States, Italy and Spain supplied acute and convalescent COVID-19 samples. PBMCs, B-cell-depleted T cells, or T cells provided the cDNA or gDNA that made up the material.

V lost 2 bases to trimming and J lost 7 bases; unmatched junction nucleotides: 9. Germline CDR1 and CDR2: SQVTM and ANQGSEA. The CDR3 sequence is 14 residues long. As originally analysed: Quantification of nucleated cells was approximated via reference gene primer amplification. Generated by immunoSEQ multiplex PCR, the TCRdb table keeps only in-frame clones and is missing some. The V and J calls and clone size are taken from that table; D and trimming were inferred from the DNA. The sample has about 75,000 clones, about 87% seen once. Sequencing was carried out using peripheral blood. The J gene is TRBJ1-1, the V gene TRBV29-1, with 8 bases that match TRBD1. The source is a woman aged 50 to 60 with acute or convalescent COVID-19. The CDR3 protein is CSVEPWTGIDEAFF. CDR3 bases: TGCAGCGTTGAACCCTGGACAGGGATTGATGAAGCTTTCTTT.